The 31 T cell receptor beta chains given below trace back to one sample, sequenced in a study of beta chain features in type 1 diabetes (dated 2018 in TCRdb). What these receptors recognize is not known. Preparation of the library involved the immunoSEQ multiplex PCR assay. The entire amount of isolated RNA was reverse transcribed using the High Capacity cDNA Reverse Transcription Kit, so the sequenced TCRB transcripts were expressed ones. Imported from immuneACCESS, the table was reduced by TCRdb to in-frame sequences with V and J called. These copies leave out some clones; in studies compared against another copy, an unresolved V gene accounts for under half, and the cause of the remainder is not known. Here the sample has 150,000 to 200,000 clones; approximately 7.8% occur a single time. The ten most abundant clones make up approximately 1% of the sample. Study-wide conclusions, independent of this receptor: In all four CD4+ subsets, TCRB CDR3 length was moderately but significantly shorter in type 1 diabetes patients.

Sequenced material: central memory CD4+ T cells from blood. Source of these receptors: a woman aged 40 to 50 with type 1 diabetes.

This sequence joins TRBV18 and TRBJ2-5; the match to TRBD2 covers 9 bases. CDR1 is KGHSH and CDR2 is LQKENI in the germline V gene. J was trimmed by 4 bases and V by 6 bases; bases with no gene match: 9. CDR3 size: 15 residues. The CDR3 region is CASSSGTSLVETQYF. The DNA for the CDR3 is TGTGCCAGCTCCTCAGGGACTAGCTTGGTAGAGACCCAGTACTTC.

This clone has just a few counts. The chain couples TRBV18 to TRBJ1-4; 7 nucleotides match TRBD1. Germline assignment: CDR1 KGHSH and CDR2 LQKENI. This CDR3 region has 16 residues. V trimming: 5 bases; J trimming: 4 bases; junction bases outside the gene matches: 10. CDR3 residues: CASSTGTANNNEKLFF. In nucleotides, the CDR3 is TGTGCCAGCTCAACCGGGACAGCGAACAATAATGAAAAACTGTTTTTT.

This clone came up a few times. CDR3 region: CASSSLWQGGYNEQFF. DNA for the CDR3: TGTGCCAGCAGCTCCCTTTGGCAGGGGGGCTACAATGAGCAGTTCTTC. The V and J genes are TRBV5-4 and TRBJ2-1; tentatively, D is TRBD1 (7 bases). Germline lookup yields CDR1 SGHNT and CDR2 YYREEE (reference sequence). This CDR3 region has 16 residues. Trimming removed 3 bases at V and 3 bases at J, with 16 bases between.

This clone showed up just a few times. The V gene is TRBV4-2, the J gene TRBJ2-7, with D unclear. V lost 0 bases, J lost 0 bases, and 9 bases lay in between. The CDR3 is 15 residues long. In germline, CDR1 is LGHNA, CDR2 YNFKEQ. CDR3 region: CASSQEKTASYEQYF. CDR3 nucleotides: TGTGCCAGCAGCCAAGAGAAAACAGCCTCCTACGAGCAGTACTTC.

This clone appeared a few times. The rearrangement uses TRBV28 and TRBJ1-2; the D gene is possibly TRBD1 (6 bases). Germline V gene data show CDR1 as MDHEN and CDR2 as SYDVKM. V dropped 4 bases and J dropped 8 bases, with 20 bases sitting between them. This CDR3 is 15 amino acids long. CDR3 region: CASSSPRSGVEGYTF. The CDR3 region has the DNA TGTGCCAGCAGTTCACCGAGATCAGGGGTCGAGGGCTACACCTTC.

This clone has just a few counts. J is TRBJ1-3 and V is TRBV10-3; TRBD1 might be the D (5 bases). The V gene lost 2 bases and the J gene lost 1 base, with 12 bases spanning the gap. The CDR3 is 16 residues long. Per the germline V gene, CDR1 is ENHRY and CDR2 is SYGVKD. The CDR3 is CAISEPWGGSGNTIYF. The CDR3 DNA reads TGTGCCATCAGTGAGCCATGGGGGGGGTCTGGAAACACCATATATTTT.

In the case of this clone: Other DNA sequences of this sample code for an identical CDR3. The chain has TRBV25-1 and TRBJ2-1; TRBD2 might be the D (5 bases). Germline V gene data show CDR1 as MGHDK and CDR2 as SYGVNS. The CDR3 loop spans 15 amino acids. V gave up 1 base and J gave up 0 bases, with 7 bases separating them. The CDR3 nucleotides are TGTGCCAGCAGTGAATCGGGGTTCTCCTACAATGAGCAGTTCTTC. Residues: CASSESGFSYNEQFF.

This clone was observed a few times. The CDR3 nucleotides are TGCAGCGTTGGCGGGGGACCCGGGGGCATTAATCAGCCCCAGCATTTT. This codes for CSVGGGPGGINQPQHF. The V call is TRBV29-1, the J call TRBJ1-5; perhaps TRBD1 as D (6 bases). Germline V gene sequence: CDR1 SQVTM, CDR2 ANQGSEA. This CDR3 contains 16 residues. The germline V and J ends were trimmed by 4 bases and 4 bases, with 20 bases remaining between them.

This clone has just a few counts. DNA of the CDR3: TGTGCCACCAGATCGGACAGATACAATGAGCAGTTCTTC. Translating it yields CATRSDRYNEQFF. V is TRBV19 and J is TRBJ2-1, with D maybe TRBD1 (6 bases). Germline CDR1 reads LNHDA; CDR2 reads SQIVND (reference sequence). Trimming removed 10 bases from V and 4 bases from J, with 14 bases in between. CDR3 length: 13 amino acids.

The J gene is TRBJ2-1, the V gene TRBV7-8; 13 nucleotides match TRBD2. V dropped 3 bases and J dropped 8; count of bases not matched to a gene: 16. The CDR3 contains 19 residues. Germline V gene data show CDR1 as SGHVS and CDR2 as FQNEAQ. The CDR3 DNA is TGTGCCAGCAGCTTTACGATCGGGACTAGCGGGAAGGGACGCCATGAGCAGTTCTTC. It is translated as CASSFTIGTSGKGRHEQFF.

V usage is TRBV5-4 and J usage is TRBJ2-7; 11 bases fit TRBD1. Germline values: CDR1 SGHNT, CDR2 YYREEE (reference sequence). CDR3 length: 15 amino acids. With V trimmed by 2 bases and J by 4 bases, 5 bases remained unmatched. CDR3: CASSFKGQGAYEQYF. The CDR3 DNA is TGTGCCAGCAGCTTCAAAGGACAGGGGGCGTACGAGCAGTACTTC.

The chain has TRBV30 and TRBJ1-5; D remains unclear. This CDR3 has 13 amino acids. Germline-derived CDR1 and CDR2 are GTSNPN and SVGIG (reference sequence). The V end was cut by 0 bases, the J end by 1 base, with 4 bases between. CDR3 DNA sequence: TGTGCCTGGAGTGTCGGGAGCAATCAGCCCCAGCATTTT. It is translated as CAWSVGSNQPQHF.

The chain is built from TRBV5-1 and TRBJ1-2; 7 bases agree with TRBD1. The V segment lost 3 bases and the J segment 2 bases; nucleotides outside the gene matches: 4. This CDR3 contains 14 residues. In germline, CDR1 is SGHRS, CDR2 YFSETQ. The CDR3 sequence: CASSSGQRNYGYTF. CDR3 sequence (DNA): TGCGCCAGCAGCTCGGGACAGCGAAACTATGGCTACACCTTC.

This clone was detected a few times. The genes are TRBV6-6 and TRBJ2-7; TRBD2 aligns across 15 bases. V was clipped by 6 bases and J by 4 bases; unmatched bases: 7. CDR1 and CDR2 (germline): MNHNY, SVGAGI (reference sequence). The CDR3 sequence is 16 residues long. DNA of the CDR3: TGTGCCAGCAGGTCCGGGACTAGCGGGAGGTCATACGAGCAGTACTTC. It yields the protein CASRSGTSGRSYEQYF.

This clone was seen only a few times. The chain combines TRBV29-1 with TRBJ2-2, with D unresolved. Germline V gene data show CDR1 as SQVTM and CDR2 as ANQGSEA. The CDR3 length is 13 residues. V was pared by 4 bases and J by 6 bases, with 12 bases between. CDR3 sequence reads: CSVVVRQAGELFF. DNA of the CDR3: TGCAGCGTTGTGGTTCGACAAGCCGGGGAGCTGTTTTTT.

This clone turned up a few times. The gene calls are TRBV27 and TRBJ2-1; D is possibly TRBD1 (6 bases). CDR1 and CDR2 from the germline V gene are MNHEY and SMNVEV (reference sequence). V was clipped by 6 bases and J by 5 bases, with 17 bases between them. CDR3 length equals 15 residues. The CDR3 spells CASRPRRGEDNEQFF. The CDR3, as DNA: TGTGCCAGCAGGCCCCGCAGGGGTGAAGACAATGAGCAGTTCTTC.

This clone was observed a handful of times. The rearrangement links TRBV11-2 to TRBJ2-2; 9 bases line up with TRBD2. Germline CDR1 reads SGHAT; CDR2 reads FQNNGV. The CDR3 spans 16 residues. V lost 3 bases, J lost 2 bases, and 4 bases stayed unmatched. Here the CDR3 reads CASSFTSGLNTGELFF. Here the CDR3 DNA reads TGTGCCAGCAGCTTCACTAGCGGGTTAAACACCGGGGAGCTGTTTTTT.

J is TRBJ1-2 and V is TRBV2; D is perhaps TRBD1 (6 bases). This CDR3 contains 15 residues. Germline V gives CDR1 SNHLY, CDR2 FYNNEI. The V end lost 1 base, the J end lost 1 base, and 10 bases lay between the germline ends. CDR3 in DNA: TGTGCCAGCAGTGAAGATCAGGGGCGTAACTATGGCTACACCTTC. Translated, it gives CASSEDQGRNYGYTF.

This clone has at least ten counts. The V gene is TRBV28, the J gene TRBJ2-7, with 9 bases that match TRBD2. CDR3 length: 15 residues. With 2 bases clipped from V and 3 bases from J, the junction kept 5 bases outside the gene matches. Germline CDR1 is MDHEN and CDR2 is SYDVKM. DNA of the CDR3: TGTGCCAGCAGTTTAAGAGGACTAGCGAACTACGAGCAGTACTTC. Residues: CASSLRGLANYEQYF. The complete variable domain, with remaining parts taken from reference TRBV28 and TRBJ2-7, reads DVKVTQSSRYLVKRTGEKVFLECVQDMDHENMFWYRQDPGLGLRLIYFSYDVKMKEKGDIPEGYSVSREKKERFSLILESASTNQTSMYLCASSLRGLANYEQYFGPGTRLTVT.

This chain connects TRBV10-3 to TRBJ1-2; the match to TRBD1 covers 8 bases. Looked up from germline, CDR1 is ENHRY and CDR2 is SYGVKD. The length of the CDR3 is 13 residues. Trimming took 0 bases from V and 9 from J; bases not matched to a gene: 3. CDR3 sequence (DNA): TGTGCCATCAGTGAGTCTCAGGGGGCGAGCTACACCTTC. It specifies CAISESQGASYTF.

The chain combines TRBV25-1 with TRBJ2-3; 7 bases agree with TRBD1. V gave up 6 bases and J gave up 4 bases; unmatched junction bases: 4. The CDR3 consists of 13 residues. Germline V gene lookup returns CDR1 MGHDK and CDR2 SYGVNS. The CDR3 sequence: CASRPTGPDTQYF. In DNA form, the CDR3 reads TGTGCCAGCAGGCCGACAGGGCCAGATACGCAGTATTTT.

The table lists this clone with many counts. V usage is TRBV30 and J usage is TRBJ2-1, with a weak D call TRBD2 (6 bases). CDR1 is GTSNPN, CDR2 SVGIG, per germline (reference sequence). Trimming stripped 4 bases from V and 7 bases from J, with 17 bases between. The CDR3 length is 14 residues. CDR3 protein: CAWKRRLGVNEQFF. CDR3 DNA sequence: TGTGCCTGGAAAAGGAGACTAGGGGTGAATGAGCAGTTCTTC.

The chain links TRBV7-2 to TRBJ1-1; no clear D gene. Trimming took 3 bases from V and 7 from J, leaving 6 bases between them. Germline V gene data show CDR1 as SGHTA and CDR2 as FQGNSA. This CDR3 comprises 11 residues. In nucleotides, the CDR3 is TGTGCCAGCAGCTTTGGCTTTGAAGCTTTCTTT. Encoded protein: CASSFGFEAFF.

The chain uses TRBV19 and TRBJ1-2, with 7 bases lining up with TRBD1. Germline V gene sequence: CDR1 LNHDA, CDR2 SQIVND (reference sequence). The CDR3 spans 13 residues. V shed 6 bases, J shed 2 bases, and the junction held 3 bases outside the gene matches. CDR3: CASRQGRNYGYTF. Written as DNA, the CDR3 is TGTGCCAGTAGACAGGGGCGGAACTATGGCTACACCTTC.

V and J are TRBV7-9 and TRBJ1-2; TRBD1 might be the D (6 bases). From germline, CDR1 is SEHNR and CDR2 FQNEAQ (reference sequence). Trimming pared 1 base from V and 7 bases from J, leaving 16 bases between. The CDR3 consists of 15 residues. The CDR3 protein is CASSLDGGRFTGYTF. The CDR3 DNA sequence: TGTGCCAGCAGCTTAGATGGGGGCAGGTTCACTGGCTACACCTTC.

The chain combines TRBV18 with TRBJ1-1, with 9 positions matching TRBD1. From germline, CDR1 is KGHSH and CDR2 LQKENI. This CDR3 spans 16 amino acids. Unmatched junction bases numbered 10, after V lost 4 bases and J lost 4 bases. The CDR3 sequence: CASSLRTGDAVTEAFF. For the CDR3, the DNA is TGTGCCAGCTCACTGCGGACAGGGGATGCGGTCACTGAAGCTTTCTTT.

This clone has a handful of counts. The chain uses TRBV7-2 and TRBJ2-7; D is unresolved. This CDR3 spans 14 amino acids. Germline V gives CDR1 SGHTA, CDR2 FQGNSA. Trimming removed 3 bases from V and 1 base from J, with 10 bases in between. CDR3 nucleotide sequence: TGTGCCAGCAGCTTGTTTCCAGATTCCTACGAGCAGTACTTC. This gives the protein CASSLFPDSYEQYF.

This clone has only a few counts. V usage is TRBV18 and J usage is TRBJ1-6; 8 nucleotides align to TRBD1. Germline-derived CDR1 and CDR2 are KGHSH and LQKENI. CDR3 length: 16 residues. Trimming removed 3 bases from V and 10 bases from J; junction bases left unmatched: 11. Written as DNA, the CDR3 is TGTGCCAGCTCACCGCCATCTACAGGGGGACGCTCACCCCTCCACTTT. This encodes CASSPPSTGGRSPLHF.

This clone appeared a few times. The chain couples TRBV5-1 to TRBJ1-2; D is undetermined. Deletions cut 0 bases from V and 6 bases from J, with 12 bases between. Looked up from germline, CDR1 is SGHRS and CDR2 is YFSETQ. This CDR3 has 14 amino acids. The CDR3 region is CASSLVVNSHGYTF. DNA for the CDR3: TGCGCCAGCAGCTTGGTAGTGAACAGCCATGGCTACACCTTC.

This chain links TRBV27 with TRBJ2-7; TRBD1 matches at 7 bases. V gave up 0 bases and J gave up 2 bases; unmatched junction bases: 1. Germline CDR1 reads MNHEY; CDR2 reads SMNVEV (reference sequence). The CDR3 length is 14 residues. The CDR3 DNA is TGTGCCAGCAGTTTATCAGGGGGCACCTACGAGCAGTACTTC. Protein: CASSLSGGTYEQYF.

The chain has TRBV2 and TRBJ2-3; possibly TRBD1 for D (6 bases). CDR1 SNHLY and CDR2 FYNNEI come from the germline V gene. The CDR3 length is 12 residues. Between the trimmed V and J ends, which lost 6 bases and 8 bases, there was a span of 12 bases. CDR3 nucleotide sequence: TGTGCCAGCAGGCCCGGGACAAGTACGCAGTATTTT. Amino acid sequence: CASRPGTSTQYF.